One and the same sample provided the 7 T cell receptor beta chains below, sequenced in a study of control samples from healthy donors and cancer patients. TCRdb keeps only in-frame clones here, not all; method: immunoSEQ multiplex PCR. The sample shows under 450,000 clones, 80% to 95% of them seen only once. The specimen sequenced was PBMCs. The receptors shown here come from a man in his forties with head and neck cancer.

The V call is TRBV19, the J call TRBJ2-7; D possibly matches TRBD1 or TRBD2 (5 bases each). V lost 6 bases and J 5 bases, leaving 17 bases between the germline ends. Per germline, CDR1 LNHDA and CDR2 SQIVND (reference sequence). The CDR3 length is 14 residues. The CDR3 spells CASSSGTLGDEQYF. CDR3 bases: TGTGCCAGTAGCTCAGGGACCCTGGGGGACGAGCAGTACTTC.

As DNA, the CDR3 is TGCGCCAGCAGCACAGGACAGGCAGATACGCAGTATTTT. As protein: CASSTGQADTQYF. The genes are TRBV5-1 and TRBJ2-3, with 7 nucleotides matching TRBD1. The CDR3 sequence is 13 residues long. Germline CDR1 and CDR2: SGHRS and YFSETQ. V lost 4 bases to trimming and J lost 4 bases; unmatched junction nucleotides: 3.

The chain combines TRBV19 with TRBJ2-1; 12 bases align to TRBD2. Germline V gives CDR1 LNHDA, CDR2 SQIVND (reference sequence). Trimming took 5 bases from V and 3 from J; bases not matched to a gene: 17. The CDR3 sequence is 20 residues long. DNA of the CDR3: TGTGCCAGTAGTCCCCGCGGGGGCGATCTAGCGGGGGGGCGCTACAATGAGCAGTTCTTC. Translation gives CASSPRGGDLAGGRYNEQFF.

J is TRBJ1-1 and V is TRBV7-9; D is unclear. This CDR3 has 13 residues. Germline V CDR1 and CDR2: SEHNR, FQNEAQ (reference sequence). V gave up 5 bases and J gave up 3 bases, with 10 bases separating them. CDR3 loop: CASSTGMYTEAFF. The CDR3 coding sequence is TGTGCCAGCAGCACCGGGATGTACACTGAAGCTTTCTTT.

In DNA, the CDR3 is TGCGCCAGCAGTCTCGACAGGGAATTGGAAAAACTGTTTTTT. Protein product: CASSLDRELEKLFF. The chain uses TRBV4-1 and TRBJ1-4, with 7 bases lining up with TRBD1. CDR3 length equals 14 residues. Germline values: CDR1 MGHRA, CDR2 YSYEKL. V gave up 6 bases and J gave up 8 bases; unmatched junction bases: 9.

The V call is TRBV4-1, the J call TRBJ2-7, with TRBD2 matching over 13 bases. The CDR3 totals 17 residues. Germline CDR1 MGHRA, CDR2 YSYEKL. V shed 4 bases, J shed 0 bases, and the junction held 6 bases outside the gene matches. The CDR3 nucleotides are TGCGCCAGCAGCCCGACCCGGACTAGCGGGAGCTCCTACGAGCAGTACTTC. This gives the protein CASSPTRTSGSSYEQYF.

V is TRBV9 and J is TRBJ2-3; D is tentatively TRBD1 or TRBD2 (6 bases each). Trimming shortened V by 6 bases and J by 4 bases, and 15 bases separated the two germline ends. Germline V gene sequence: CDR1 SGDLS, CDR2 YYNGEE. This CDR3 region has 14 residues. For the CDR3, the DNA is TGTGCCAGCACCAGTATGGAGGGGGCAGATACGCAGTATTTT. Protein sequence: CASTSMEGADTQYF.